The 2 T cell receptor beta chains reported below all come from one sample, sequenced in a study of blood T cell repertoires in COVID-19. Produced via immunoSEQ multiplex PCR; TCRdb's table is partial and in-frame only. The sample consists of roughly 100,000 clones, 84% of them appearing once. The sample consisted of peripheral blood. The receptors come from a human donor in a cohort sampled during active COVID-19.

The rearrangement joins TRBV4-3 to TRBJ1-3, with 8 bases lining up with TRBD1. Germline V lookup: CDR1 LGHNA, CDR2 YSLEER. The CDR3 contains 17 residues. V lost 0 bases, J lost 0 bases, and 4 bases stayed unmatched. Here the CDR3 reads CASSQEPQGVSGNTIYF. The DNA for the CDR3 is TGCGCCAGCAGCCAAGAGCCACAGGGGGTCTCTGGAAACACCATATATTTT.

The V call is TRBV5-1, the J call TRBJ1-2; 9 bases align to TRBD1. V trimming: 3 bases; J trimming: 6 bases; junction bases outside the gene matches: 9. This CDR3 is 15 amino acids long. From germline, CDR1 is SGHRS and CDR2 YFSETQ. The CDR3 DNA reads TGCGCCAGCAGCTCCCTTGGGACAGGGTCGGATGGCTACACCTTC. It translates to CASSSLGTGSDGYTF.